These 16 T cell receptor beta chains originate from one sample sequenced in a study of T cell responses to AZD1222 COVID-19 vaccine. Assay: immunoSEQ multiplex PCR; the TCRdb copy retains only in-frame clones and omits some. The table shows 110,000 or so clones, with about 91% occurring only once. This specimen was peripheral blood, taken 28 days after the second AZD1222 dose. The source is an adult who received the AZD1222 COVID-19 vaccine.

This clone was picked up one time. The chain couples TRBV18 to TRBJ1-2; D ambiguous. The germline V gene encodes CDR1 KGHSH and CDR2 LQKENI. Trimming removed 6 bases at V and 0 bases at J, with 17 bases between. The CDR3 is made up of 16 amino acids. The CDR3 loop is CASSLRRETANYGYTF. DNA for the CDR3: TGTGCCAGCTCCCTCCGCCGGGAGACCGCTAACTATGGCTACACCTTC.

The genes are TRBV15 and TRBJ1-6; 7 bases map to TRBD1. Germline-derived CDR1 and CDR2 are LNHNV and YYDKDF (reference sequence). The junction had 9 bases not matched to a gene; V was cut back by 0 bases and J by 7 bases. The CDR3 consists of 17 residues. The DNA for the CDR3 is TGTGCCACCAGCAGAGATAGGCAGGGGGTATCGAATTCACCCCTCCACTTT. As protein: CATSRDRQGVSNSPLHF. The full variable domain, with the rest looked up from reference TRBV15 and TRBJ1-6, is DAMVIQNPRYQVTQFGKPVTLSCSQTLNHNVMYWYQQKSSQAPKLLFHYYDKDFNNEADTPDNFQSRRPNTSFCFLDIRSPGLGDTAMYLCATSRDRQGVSNSPLHFGNGTRLTVT.

This chain's CDR3 is CASSLGRGQGYTF. CDR3 DNA sequence: TGTGCCAGCAGTTTAGGCAGGGGGCAGGGCTACACCTTC. The chain uses TRBV12-3 or TRBV12-4 and TRBJ1-2; 8 bases line up with TRBD1. The ends lost 1 base at V and 8 bases at J; junction bases unmatched: 3. This CDR3 spans 13 amino acids.

This chain joins TRBV10-3 and TRBJ1-1, with TRBD1 matching 9 bases. This CDR3 spans 15 amino acids. Germline-derived CDR1 and CDR2 are ENHRY and SYGVKD. J was trimmed by 0 bases and V by 7 bases; bases with no gene match: 6. The CDR3 nucleotides are TGTGCCATCAAAGGGACAGGGACCTTGAACACTGAAGCTTTCTTT. Protein: CAIKGTGTLNTEAFF.

The V call is TRBV7-2, the J call TRBJ2-1; 8 bases map to TRBD2. Germline CDR1 and CDR2: SGHTA and FQGNSA. The CDR3 covers 17 residues. V lost 1 base and J lost 6; bases outside the gene matches: 11. DNA of the CDR3: TGTGCCAGCAGCTTAGGGGGAGCGCGGGGGGTCTCCAATGAGCAGTTCTTC. This encodes CASSLGGARGVSNEQFF.

The rearrangement joins TRBV14 to TRBJ2-5; D not resolved. Germline V gene sequence: CDR1 SGHDN, CDR2 FVKESK. CDR3 size: 13 residues. V was trimmed by 1 base and J by 5 bases, leaving 8 bases between them. The CDR3, as DNA: TGTGCCAGCAGCCAAGGTCTAGGGGAGACCCAGTACTTC. This encodes CASSQGLGETQYF.

The CDR3 sequence: CASSLGPGQGGLKQPQHF. The CDR3 nucleotides read TGTGCCAGCAGCTTAGGGCCGGGACAGGGGGGTTTAAAACAGCCCCAGCATTTT. The chain uses TRBV11-2 and TRBJ1-5; 11 nucleotides line up with TRBD1. CDR3 length: 18 residues. CDR1 SGHAT and CDR2 FQNNGV come from the germline V gene. After removal of 1 base from V and 7 bases from J, the junction contained 12 bases not matched to a gene. The full variable domain, with the rest looked up from reference TRBV11-2 and TRBJ1-5, is EAGVAQSPRYKIIEKRQSVAFWCNPISGHATLYWYQQILGQGPKLLIQFQNNGVVDDSQLPKDRFSAERLKGVDSTLKIQPAKLEDSAVYLCASSLGPGQGGLKQPQHFGDGTRLSIL.

This chain joins TRBV18 and TRBJ1-2, with TRBD1 as a possible D gene (6 bases). Germline V gives CDR1 KGHSH, CDR2 LQKENI. The length of the CDR3 is 15 residues. Trimming took 3 bases from V and 8 from J, leaving 19 bases between them. In DNA form, the CDR3 reads TGTGCCAGCTCACCGGGCAACGACAGGCTTATGGGCTACACCTTC. Translation gives CASSPGNDRLMGYTF.

About this clone itself: Other DNA sequences in this specimen translate into the identical CDR3. This chain connects TRBV7-2 to TRBJ2-5, with D possibly TRBD1 on 5 matching bases. There are 14 residues in the CDR3. Deletions cut 3 bases from V and 2 bases from J, with 10 bases between. Germline V gene lookup returns CDR1 SGHTA and CDR2 FQGNSA. The CDR3 DNA reads as TGTGCCAGCAGCTTCGGCAGGGCGCAAGAGACCCAGTACTTC. Its protein is CASSFGRAQETQYF.

This clone has only one observation. J is TRBJ1-4 and V is TRBV6-5, with D perhaps matching TRBD1 (5 bases). There are 15 residues in the CDR3. The germline CDR1 and CDR2 sequences are MNHEY and SVGAGI. Trimming pared 7 bases from V and 3 bases from J, leaving 15 bases between. For the CDR3, the DNA is TGTGCCAGCAAATTTCAGACAGTGTCTAATGAAAAACTGTTTTTT. This sequence encodes CASKFQTVSNEKLFF.

For the CDR3, the DNA is TGTGCCAGCAGCCCCGGGACAGGGGGCGGTGGTGAAAAACTGTTTTTT. Amino acids: CASSPGTGGGGEKLFF. The chain joins TRBV7-2 to TRBJ1-4, with 12 bases identical to TRBD1. Germline CDR1 SGHTA, CDR2 FQGNSA. V trimming: 5 bases; J trimming: 7 bases; junction bases outside the gene matches: 8. This CDR3 region has 16 residues.

The genes are TRBV7-9 and TRBJ2-3, with 8 bases identical to TRBD2. Germline V lookup: CDR1 SEHNR, CDR2 FQNEAQ (reference sequence). CDR3 size: 15 residues. The V segment lost 4 bases and the J segment 4 bases; nucleotides outside the gene matches: 7. For the CDR3, the DNA is TGTGCCAGCAGCTACGGACTAGCTACGGCAGATACGCAGTATTTT. It translates to CASSYGLATADTQYF. Variable domain in full (rest from reference TRBV7-9 and TRBJ2-3): DTGVSQNPRHKITKRGQNVTFRCDPISEHNRLYWYRQTLGQGPEFLTYFQNEAQLEKSRLLSDRFSAERPKGSFSTLEIQRTEQGDSAMYLCASSYGLATADTQYFGPGTRLTVL.

This rearrangement joins TRBV6-2 or TRBV6-3 to TRBJ2-2; D is ambiguous. Germline loops: CDR1 MNHEY, CDR2 SVGEGT. Trimming took off 5 bases at V and 1 base at J, with 11 bases between the two ends. The CDR3 is 15 residues long. In DNA form, the CDR3 reads TGTGCCAGCAGTAAACACGGCGGGAACACCGGGGAGCTGTTTTTT. It translates to CASSKHGGNTGELFF.

There are many counts of this clone. The rearrangement uses TRBV4-2 and TRBJ2-7, with D perhaps TRBD2 (6 bases). V was cut by 6 bases and J by 3 bases, with 15 bases left in between. Per the germline V gene, CDR1 is LGHNA and CDR2 is YNFKEQ. The CDR3 sequence is 14 residues long. CDR3 sequence: CASSPDLGGYEQYF. Written as DNA, the CDR3 is TGTGCCAGCAGTCCAGACTTGGGGGGCTACGAGCAGTACTTC.

The V gene is TRBV7-8, the J gene TRBJ1-2; TRBD1 is a possible D gene (5 bases). Germline assignment: CDR1 SGHVS and CDR2 FQNEAQ. The length of the CDR3 is 15 residues. Trimming left V 5 bases short and J 1 base short, with 14 bases between. The chain's CDR3 is CASSPTGTFNYGYTF. The CDR3 DNA follows: TGTGCCAGCAGCCCCACGGGGACCTTTAACTATGGCTACACCTTC.

The rearrangement joins TRBV19 to TRBJ2-7; 8 positions match TRBD1. Germline trimming cut 0 bases from V and 3 bases from J; bases unmatched to any gene: 4. Germline V gives CDR1 LNHDA, CDR2 SQIVND (reference sequence). CDR3 length equals 15 residues. CDR3 loop: CASSIEDRVGYEQYF. The CDR3 bases are TGTGCCAGTAGTATAGAGGACAGGGTGGGCTACGAGCAGTACTTC. Using reference TRBV19 and TRBJ2-7 for the parts outside the CDR3, the full variable domain is DGGITQSPKYLFRKEGQNVTLSCEQNLNHDAMYWYRQDPGQGLRLIYYSQIVNDFQKGDIAEGYSVSREKKESFPLTVTSAQKNPTAFYLCASSIEDRVGYEQYFGPGTRLTVT.